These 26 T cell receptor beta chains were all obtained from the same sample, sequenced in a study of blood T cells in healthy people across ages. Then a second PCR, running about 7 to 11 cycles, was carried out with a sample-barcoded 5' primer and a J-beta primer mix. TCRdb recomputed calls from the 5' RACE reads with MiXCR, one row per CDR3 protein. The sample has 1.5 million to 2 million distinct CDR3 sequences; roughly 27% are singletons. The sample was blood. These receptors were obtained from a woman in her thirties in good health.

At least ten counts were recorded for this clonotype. In nucleotides, the CDR3 is TGTGCCAGCAGCTTCAACCGGGACTACTACGAGCAGTACTTC. Its protein is CASSFNRDYYEQYF. The chain uses TRBV7-2 and TRBJ2-7; 7 bases agree with TRBD2. CDR1 and CDR2 from the germline V gene are SGHTA and FQGNSA. J lost 3 bases, V lost 3 bases, and 5 bases had no gene match. There are 14 residues in the CDR3.

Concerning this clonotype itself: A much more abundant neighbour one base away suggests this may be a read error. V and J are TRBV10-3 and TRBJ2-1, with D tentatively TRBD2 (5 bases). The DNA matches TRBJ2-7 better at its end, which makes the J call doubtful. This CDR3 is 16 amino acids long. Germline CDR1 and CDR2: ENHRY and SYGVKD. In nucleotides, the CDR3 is TGTGCCATCAGTGAGGGACTCGGTCGCTCCTACAATGAGCAGTACTTC. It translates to CAISEGLGRSYNEQYF.

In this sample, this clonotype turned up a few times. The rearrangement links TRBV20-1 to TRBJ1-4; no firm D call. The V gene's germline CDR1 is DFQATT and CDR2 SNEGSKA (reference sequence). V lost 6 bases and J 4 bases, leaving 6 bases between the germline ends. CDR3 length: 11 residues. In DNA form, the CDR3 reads TGCAGTGCGAGCTATAATGAAAAACTGTTTTTT. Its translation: CSASYNEKLFF.

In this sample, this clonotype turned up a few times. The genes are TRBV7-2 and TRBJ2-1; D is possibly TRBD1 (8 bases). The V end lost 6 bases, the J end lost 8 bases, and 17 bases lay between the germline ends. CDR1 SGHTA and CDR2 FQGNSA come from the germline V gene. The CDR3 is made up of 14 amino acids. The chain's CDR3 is CASRYRGRDDEQFF. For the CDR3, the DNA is TGTGCCAGCAGGTACAGGGGGAGGGACGATGAGCAGTTCTTC.

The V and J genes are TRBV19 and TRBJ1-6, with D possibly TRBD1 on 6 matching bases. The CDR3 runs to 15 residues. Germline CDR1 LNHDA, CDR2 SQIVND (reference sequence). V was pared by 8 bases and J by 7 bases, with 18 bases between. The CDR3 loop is CASSPGHTSNSPLHF. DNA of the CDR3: TGTGCCAGTTCCCCGGGACACACCTCAAATTCACCCCTCCACTTT.

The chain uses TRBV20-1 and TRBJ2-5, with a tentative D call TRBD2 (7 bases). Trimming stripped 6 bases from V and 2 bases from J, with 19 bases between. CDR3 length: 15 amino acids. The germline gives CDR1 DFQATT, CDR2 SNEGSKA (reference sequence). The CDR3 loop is CSAHEGGGGQETQYF. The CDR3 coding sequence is TGCAGTGCCCACGAGGGGGGCGGGGGACAAGAGACCCAGTACTTC.

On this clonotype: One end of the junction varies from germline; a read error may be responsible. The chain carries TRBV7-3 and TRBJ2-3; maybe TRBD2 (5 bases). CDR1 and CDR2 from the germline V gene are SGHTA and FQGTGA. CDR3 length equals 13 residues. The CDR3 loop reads CASSTEGRDTRYF. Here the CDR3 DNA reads TGTGCCAGCAGCACCGAGGGCAGAGATACGCGGTATTTT.

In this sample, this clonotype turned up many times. The CDR3 loop reads CASRATGGVDYSEQFF. The CDR3 DNA reads TGTGCCAGCAGGGCTACAGGAGGGGTTGATTATAGTGAGCAGTTCTTC. The V and J genes are TRBV7-2 and TRBJ2-1, with a weak D call TRBD2 (6 bases). The CDR3 runs 16 residues. Trimming removed 6 bases at V and 9 bases at J, with 24 bases between. Germline V lookup: CDR1 SGHTA, CDR2 FQGNSA.

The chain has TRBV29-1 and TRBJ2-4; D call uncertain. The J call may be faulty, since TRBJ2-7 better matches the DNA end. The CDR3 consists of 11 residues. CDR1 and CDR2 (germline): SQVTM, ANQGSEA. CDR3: CSVKRSYEQYF. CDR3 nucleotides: TGCAGCGTCAAGCGTTCCTACGAGCAGTACTTC.

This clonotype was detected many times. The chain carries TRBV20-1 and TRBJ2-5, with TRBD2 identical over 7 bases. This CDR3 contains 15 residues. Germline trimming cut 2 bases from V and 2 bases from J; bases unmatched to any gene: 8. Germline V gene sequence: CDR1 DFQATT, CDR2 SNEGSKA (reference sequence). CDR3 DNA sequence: TGCAGTGCTAGAAGCGCGGGAGTAGGGCAAGAGACCCAGTACTTC. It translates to CSARSAGVGQETQYF.

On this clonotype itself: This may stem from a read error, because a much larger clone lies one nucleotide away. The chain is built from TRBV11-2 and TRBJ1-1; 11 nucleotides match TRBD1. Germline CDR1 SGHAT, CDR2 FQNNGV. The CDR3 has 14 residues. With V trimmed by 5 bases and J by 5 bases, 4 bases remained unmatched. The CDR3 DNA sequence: TGTGCCAGCAGCCGGGACAGGGGGAAAACTGAAGCTTTCTTT. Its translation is CASSRDRGKTEAFF.

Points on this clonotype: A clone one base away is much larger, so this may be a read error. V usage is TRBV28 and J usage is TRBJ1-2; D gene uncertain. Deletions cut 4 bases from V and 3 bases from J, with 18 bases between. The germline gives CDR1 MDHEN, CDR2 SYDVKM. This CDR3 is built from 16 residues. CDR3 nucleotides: TGTGCCAGCAGTTCACTGAAGAAAGTACTTGACTATGGCTACACCTTC. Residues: CASSSLKKVLDYGYTF.

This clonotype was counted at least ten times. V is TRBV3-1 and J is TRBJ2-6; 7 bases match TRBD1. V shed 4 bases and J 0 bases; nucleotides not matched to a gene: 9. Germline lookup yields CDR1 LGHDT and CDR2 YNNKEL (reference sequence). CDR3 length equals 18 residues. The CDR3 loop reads CASSLSDRAISGANVLTF. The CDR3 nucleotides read TGTGCCAGCAGCCTCTCCGACAGGGCTATCTCTGGGGCCAACGTCCTGACTTTC.

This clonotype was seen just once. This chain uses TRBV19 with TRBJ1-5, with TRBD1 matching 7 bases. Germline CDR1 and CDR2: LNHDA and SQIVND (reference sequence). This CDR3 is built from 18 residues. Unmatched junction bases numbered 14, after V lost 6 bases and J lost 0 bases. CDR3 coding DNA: TGTGCCAGTAGCTTAGGGTCAGGGACAGTATATAGCAATCAGCCCCAGCATTTT. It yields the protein CASSLGSGTVYSNQPQHF.

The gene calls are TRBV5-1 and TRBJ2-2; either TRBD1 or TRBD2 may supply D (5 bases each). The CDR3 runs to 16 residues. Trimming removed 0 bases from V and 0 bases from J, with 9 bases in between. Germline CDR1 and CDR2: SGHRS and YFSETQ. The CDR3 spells CASSLDGGTNTGELFF. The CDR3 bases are TGCGCCAGCAGCTTGGATGGGGGAACGAACACCGGGGAGCTGTTTTTT.

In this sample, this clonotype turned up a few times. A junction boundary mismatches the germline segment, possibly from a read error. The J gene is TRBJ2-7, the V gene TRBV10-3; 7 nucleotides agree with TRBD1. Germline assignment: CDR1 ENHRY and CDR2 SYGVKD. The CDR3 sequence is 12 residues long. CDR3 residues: CAISEASGQVRF. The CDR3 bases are TGTGCCATCAGTGAGGCCTCCGGACAGGTCCGCTTC.

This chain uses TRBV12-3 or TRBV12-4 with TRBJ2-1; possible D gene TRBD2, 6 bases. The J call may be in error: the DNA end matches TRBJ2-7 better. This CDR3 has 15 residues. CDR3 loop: CASRPGRDLYNEQYF. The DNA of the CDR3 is TGTGCCAGCAGGCCCGGTAGGGACTTATACAATGAGCAGTACTTC.

The DNA of the CDR3 is TGTGCCAGCAGAACTAGCGGCATCTCCTACAATGAGCAGTTCTTC. This encodes CASRTSGISYNEQFF. The chain employs TRBV7-2 and TRBJ2-1, with 8 bases matching TRBD2. The trim removed 6 bases at V and 0 bases at J, leaving 4 bases unmatched. Germline assignment: CDR1 SGHTA and CDR2 FQGNSA. There are 15 residues in the CDR3. Filled out from reference TRBV7-2 and TRBJ2-1, the complete variable domain reads GAGVSQSPSNKVTEKGKDVELRCDPISGHTALYWYRQSLGQGLEFLIYFQGNSAPDKSGLPSDRFSAERTGGSVSTLTIQRTQQEDSAVYLCASRTSGISYNEQFFGPGTRLTVL.

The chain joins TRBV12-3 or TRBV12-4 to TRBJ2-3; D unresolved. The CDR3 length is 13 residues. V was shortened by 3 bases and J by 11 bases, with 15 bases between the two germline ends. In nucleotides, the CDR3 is TGTGCCAGCAGTTTGTGGCGCACAGATGTGCAGTATTTT. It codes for CASSLWRTDVQYF.

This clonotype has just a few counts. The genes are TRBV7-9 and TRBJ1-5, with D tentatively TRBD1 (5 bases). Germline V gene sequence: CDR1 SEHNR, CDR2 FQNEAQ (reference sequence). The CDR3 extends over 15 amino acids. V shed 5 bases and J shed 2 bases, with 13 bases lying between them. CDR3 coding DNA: TGTGCCAGCAGCCTGGGGCCTACAGGCAATCAGCCCCAGCATTTT. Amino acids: CASSLGPTGNQPQHF.

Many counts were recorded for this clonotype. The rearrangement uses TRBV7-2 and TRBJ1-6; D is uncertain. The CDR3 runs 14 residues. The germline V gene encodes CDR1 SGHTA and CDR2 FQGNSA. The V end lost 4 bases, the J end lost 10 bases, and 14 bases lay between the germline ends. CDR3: CASSYLLLGSPLHF. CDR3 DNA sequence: TGTGCCAGCAGCTACCTGCTCCTAGGCTCACCCCTCCACTTT.

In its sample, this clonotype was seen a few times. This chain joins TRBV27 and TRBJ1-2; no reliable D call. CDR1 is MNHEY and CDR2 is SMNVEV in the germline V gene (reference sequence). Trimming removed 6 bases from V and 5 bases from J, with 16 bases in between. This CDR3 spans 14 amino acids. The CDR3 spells CASSVRVLGYGYTF. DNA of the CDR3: TGTGCCAGCAGCGTGAGGGTCCTGGGATATGGCTACACCTTC.

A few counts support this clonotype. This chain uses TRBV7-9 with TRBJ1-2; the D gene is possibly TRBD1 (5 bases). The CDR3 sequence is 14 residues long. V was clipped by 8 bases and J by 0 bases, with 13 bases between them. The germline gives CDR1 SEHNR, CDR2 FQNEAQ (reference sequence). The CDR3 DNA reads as TGTGCCAGCCGGGGCCCGGTGGCTAACTATGGCTACACCTTC. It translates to CASRGPVANYGYTF.

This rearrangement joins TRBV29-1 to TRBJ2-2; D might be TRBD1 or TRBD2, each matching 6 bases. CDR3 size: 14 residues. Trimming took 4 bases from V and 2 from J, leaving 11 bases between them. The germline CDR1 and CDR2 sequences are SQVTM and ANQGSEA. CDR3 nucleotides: TGCAGCGTTGTTAGGGGGGAAAACACCGGGGAGCTGTTTTTT. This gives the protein CSVVRGENTGELFF.

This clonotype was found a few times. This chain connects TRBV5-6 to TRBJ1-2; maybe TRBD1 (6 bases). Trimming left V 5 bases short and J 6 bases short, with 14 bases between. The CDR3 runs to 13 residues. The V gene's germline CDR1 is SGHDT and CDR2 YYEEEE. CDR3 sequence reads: CASRKTGLDGYTF. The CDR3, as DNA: TGTGCCAGCAGAAAAACAGGGTTGGATGGCTACACCTTC.

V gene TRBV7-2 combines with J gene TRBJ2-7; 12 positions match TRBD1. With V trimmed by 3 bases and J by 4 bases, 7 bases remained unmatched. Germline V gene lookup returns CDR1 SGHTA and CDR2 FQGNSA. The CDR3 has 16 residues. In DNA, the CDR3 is TGTGCCAGCAGCTTGGGGACAGGGGGCGTAGTGTACGAGCAGTACTTC. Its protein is CASSLGTGGVVYEQYF.